The 26 T cell receptor beta chains in this list originate from one sample, sequenced in a study of blood T cells in healthy people across ages. PCR was performed a second time for about 6 to 12 cycles using a sample-barcoded 5' primer and a J-beta primer mix. TCRdb analysed the 5' RACE reads with MiXCR anew, one entry per CDR3 protein. The sample yields some 1 million distinct CDR3 sequences, around 45% seen once. Sequencing was performed on blood. These receptors originate from a woman aged 55-69 years in good health.

This clonotype was seen more than once but under ten times. V gene TRBV6-6 combines with J gene TRBJ2-7; D remains unclear. The CDR3 extends over 12 amino acids. V gave up 0 bases and J gave up 6 bases, with 6 bases separating them. The germline V gene has CDR1 MNHNY and CDR2 SVGAGI (reference sequence). The CDR3 DNA follows: TGTGCCAGCAGTTACTCGGATGGCGAGCAGTACTTC. Its translation: CASSYSDGEQYF.

This clonotype was seen once. J is TRBJ2-7 and V is TRBV7-9; TRBD1 matches 9 bases. J was trimmed by 2 bases and V by 8 bases; bases with no gene match: 4. The CDR3 is 13 residues long. CDR1 SEHNR and CDR2 FQNEAQ come from the germline V gene (reference sequence). CDR3 sequence: CASQGQGAYEQYF. In nucleotides, the CDR3 is TGTGCCAGCCAGGGACAGGGAGCCTACGAGCAGTACTTC.

V is TRBV7-8 and J is TRBJ2-3, with 11 bases identical to TRBD2. The V gene's germline CDR1 is SGHVS and CDR2 FQNEAQ. J gave up 2 bases and V 1 base, and 8 bases lay outside the gene matches. This CDR3 comprises 18 residues. CDR3 coding DNA: TGTGCCAGCAGCTTAGTGCCTCGACTAGCGGGGCCCACAGATACGCAGTATTTT. It encodes CASSLVPRLAGPTDTQYF.

The rearrangement joins TRBV20-1 to TRBJ2-3; D possibly matches TRBD1 or TRBD2 (7 bases each). Germline CDR1 DFQATT, CDR2 SNEGSKA (reference sequence). V was trimmed by 3 bases and J by 4 bases, leaving 11 bases between them. The CDR3 is made up of 13 amino acids. Written as DNA, the CDR3 is TGCAGTGCTAGGGGAGGGACAGCAGATACGCAGTATTTT. Encoded protein: CSARGGTADTQYF.

The chain joins TRBV27 to TRBJ2-1; TRBD2 agrees at 13 bases. Trimming at V came to 4 bases and at J to 8 bases, leaving 8 bases not matched to a gene. CDR1 and CDR2 from the germline V gene are MNHEY and SMNVEV (reference sequence). This CDR3 region has 16 residues. The CDR3 DNA reads TGTGCCAGCAGTTCATCGACTAGCGGGAGGTTCGATGAGCAGTTCTTC. Its protein is CASSSSTSGRFDEQFF.

This clonotype came up many times. The V call is TRBV29-1, the J call TRBJ2-5; D might be TRBD2 (5 bases). Germline V lookup: CDR1 SQVTM, CDR2 ANQGSEA. The CDR3 is 14 residues long. The ends were cut back, 6 bases at V and 3 bases at J, with 17 bases in the middle. The CDR3 sequence is CSVADGLTKETQYF. DNA for the CDR3: TGCAGCGTCGCGGACGGACTGACTAAAGAGACCCAGTACTTC.

This clonotype appeared once. The chain is built from TRBV2 and TRBJ1-4; tentative D call: TRBD1 (5 bases). This CDR3 region has 14 residues. V dropped 0 bases and J dropped 8 bases, with 10 bases sitting between them. CDR1 and CDR2 (germline): SNHLY, FYNNEI. The CDR3 nucleotides are TGTGCCAGCAGTGAAGCGCCAGGGAACGAAAAACTGTTTTTT. It codes for CASSEAPGNEKLFF.

This sequence joins TRBV9 and TRBJ1-2, with a weak D call TRBD1 (6 bases). The CDR3 length is 13 residues. CDR1 and CDR2 (germline): SGDLS, YYNGEE. Trimming cost V 0 bases and J 7 bases, with 10 bases left between them. CDR3 DNA: TGTGCCAGCAGCGTAGGGGACAATTCTGGCTACACCTTC. This codes for CASSVGDNSGYTF.

The rearrangement links TRBV14 to TRBJ2-5, with a weak D call TRBD2 (5 bases). This CDR3 is built from 16 residues. Trimming shortened V by 2 bases and J by 2 bases, and 15 bases separated the two germline ends. Germline V lookup: CDR1 SGHDN, CDR2 FVKESK. The CDR3 here is CASSQLLRVEQETQYF. For the CDR3, the DNA is TGTGCCAGCAGCCAACTCCTGAGGGTGGAACAAGAGACCCAGTACTTC.

The chain links TRBV2 to TRBJ2-7; TRBD1 agrees at 8 bases. The J segment lost 6 bases and the V segment lost 2 bases, leaving 15 bases of the junction unmatched. Germline V gives CDR1 SNHLY, CDR2 FYNNEI. The CDR3 length is 17 residues. The DNA of the CDR3 is TGTGCCAGCAGTGAACTGTCCAGACAGGGGCATTTCCTCGAGCAGTACTTC. Its translation is CASSELSRQGHFLEQYF.

J is TRBJ2-5 and V is TRBV27; TRBD2 matches 7 bases. The V gene end was trimmed by 2 bases and the J gene end by 11 bases; junction bases not matched to a gene: 14. The CDR3 runs to 15 residues. Per the germline V gene, CDR1 is MNHEY and CDR2 is SMNVEV (reference sequence). CDR3 protein: CASSLVGGPSDEQYF. CDR3 DNA: TGTGCCAGCAGTTTAGTGGGAGGGCCCTCGGATGAGCAGTACTTC.

This chain links TRBV28 with TRBJ1-4; TRBD1 might be the D (6 bases). From germline, CDR1 is MDHEN and CDR2 SYDVKM. Trimming shortened V by 7 bases and J by 8 bases, and 14 bases separated the two germline ends. The CDR3 loop spans 13 amino acids. CDR3 residues: CASTPPGVEKLFF. CDR3 nucleotides: TGTGCCAGCACTCCTCCAGGGGTGGAAAAACTGTTTTTT.

In this sample, this clonotype turned up a few times. The rearrangement uses TRBV2 and TRBJ2-4; no definite D call. This CDR3 spans 12 amino acids. V was trimmed by 8 bases and J by 5 bases, leaving 10 bases between them. Germline V gene sequence: CDR1 SNHLY, CDR2 FYNNEI. In DNA, the CDR3 is TGTGCCAGCCGTCAACGGGAAAACATTCAGTACTTC. This codes for CASRQRENIQYF.

Worth noting for this clonotype: A much larger clone is a single base away; this may be a read error. V and J are TRBV27 and TRBJ2-1, with 7 bases lining up with TRBD2. Germline lookup yields CDR1 MNHEY and CDR2 SMNVEV (reference sequence). The CDR3 spans 14 residues. The DNA of the CDR3 is TGTGCCAGCGGTTTAAGACTAGCCGATCCTGAGCAGTTCTTC. This translates into CASGLRLADPEQFF.

The chain uses TRBV20-1 and TRBJ2-3, with 7 bases lining up with TRBD2. Germline CDR1 reads DFQATT; CDR2 reads SNEGSKA (reference sequence). The CDR3 sequence is 16 residues long. V dropped 1 base and J dropped 2; count of bases not matched to a gene: 9. For the CDR3, the DNA is TGCAGTGCTAGAGTGGATAGCGGGTCCCACACAGATACGCAGTATTTT. This translates into CSARVDSGSHTDTQYF.

This clonotype showed up many times. The chain is built from TRBV29-1 and TRBJ2-7; the D gene is possibly TRBD1 (6 bases). V was pared by 7 bases and J by 6 bases, with 16 bases between. This CDR3 comprises 12 residues. Germline V gene lookup returns CDR1 SQVTM and CDR2 ANQGSEA. CDR3 protein: CSGRTAEGEQYF. The CDR3 DNA reads as TGCAGCGGCAGGACAGCCGAGGGCGAGCAGTACTTC.

This clonotype was counted a single time. The chain is built from TRBV3-1 and TRBJ1-1; 12 nucleotides agree with TRBD1. V dropped 0 bases and J dropped 11; count of bases not matched to a gene: 4. Germline values: CDR1 LGHDT, CDR2 YNNKEL (reference sequence). CDR3 length: 14 amino acids. In DNA, the CDR3 is TGTGCCAGCAGCCAAGACCCGGGACAGGGGGCCGCTTTCTTT. It translates to CASSQDPGQGAAFF.

The rearrangement uses TRBV29-1 and TRBJ2-7; 7 nucleotides line up with TRBD2. Germline V lookup: CDR1 SQVTM, CDR2 ANQGSEA. V was pared by 6 bases and J by 2 bases, with 13 bases of the junction left unmatched. The CDR3 is 15 residues long. This chain's CDR3 is CSVYTGEGYAYEQYF. CDR3 sequence (DNA): TGCAGCGTCTATACCGGGGAGGGCTACGCCTACGAGCAGTACTTC.

The chain carries TRBV5-1 and TRBJ1-1; D possibly corresponds to TRBD1 (5 bases). CDR1 and CDR2 from the germline V gene are SGHRS and YFSETQ. The CDR3 totals 15 residues. Trimming pared 0 bases from V and 1 base from J, leaving 10 bases between. This CDR3 reads CASSLVQAQNTEAFF. CDR3 nucleotide sequence: TGCGCCAGCAGCTTGGTACAGGCCCAGAACACTGAAGCTTTCTTT.

J is TRBJ2-3 and V is TRBV12-3 or TRBV12-4; tentatively, D is TRBD1 or TRBD2 (6 bases each). The V and J ends lost 7 bases and 4 bases respectively, with 21 bases between them. The CDR3 runs 16 residues. The CDR3 DNA reads as TGTGCCAGCAAATGGAGGGAGAGTGAGGGGGCAGATACGCAGTATTTT. Encoded protein: CASKWRESEGADTQYF.

Comment on this clonotype: Mismatch with germline at one junction end may stem from a read error. The chain has TRBV12-3 or TRBV12-4 and TRBJ2-2; D not certain. The CDR3 consists of 12 residues. CDR3 sequence reads: CASSHSRNEQFF. CDR3 coding DNA: TGTGCCAGCAGTCACAGTCGTAATGAGCAGTTTTTT.

This clonotype was counted between two and nine times. The rearrangement joins TRBV28 to TRBJ2-5, with 9 bases identical to TRBD2. J gave up 5 bases and V 3 bases, and 16 bases lay outside the gene matches. CDR1 is MDHEN, CDR2 SYDVKM, per germline. The CDR3 extends over 18 amino acids. The CDR3 reads CASSLRGWRLAVGETQYF. CDR3 bases: TGTGCCAGCAGTTTGAGGGGGTGGAGACTAGCGGTTGGGGAGACCCAGTACTTC.

The chain couples TRBV5-6 to TRBJ1-1, with D possibly being TRBD1 (5 bases). The CDR3 is made up of 13 amino acids. Between the trimmed V and J ends, which lost 1 base and 4 bases, there was a span of 8 bases. Germline-derived CDR1 and CDR2 are SGHDT and YYEEEE. CDR3 DNA: TGTGCCAGCAGCTTGACAACAGGCACTGAAGCTTTCTTT. This gives the protein CASSLTTGTEAFF. Complete variable domain (other parts from reference TRBV5-6 and TRBJ1-1): DAGVTQSPTHLIKTRGQQVTLRCSPKSGHDTVSWYQQALGQGPQFIFQYYEEEERQRGNFPDRFSGHQFPNYSSELNVNALLLGDSALYLCASSLTTGTEAFFGQGTRLTVV.

The gene calls are TRBV5-1 and TRBJ2-3, with no clear D. Trimming took 4 bases from V and 6 from J, leaving 12 bases between them. The CDR3 length is 13 residues. Germline V gene data show CDR1 as SGHRS and CDR2 as YFSETQ. The CDR3 reads CASSPVRGDTQYF. The CDR3 DNA is TGCGCCAGCAGCCCCGTGCGTGGTGATACGCAGTATTTT.

The J gene is TRBJ1-2, the V gene TRBV20-1, with TRBD1 matching 7 bases. V gave up 0 bases and J gave up 8 bases; unmatched junction bases: 9. Germline CDR1 is DFQATT and CDR2 is SNEGSKA (reference sequence). This CDR3 comprises 14 residues. In DNA, the CDR3 is TGCAGTGCTAGAGACTACCAGGGGGGAGAAGGCTACACCTTC. It specifies CSARDYQGGEGYTF.

This clonotype was picked up many times. The chain couples TRBV28 to TRBJ1-2, with a possible D match to TRBD1 (6 bases). This CDR3 contains 15 residues. CDR1 is MDHEN, CDR2 SYDVKM, per germline. Trimming shortened V by 5 bases and J by 6 bases, and 19 bases separated the two germline ends. In nucleotides, the CDR3 is TGTGCCAGCAGTCCAGCGGGGCAGGGGACCCATGGCTACACCTTC. This encodes CASSPAGQGTHGYTF.